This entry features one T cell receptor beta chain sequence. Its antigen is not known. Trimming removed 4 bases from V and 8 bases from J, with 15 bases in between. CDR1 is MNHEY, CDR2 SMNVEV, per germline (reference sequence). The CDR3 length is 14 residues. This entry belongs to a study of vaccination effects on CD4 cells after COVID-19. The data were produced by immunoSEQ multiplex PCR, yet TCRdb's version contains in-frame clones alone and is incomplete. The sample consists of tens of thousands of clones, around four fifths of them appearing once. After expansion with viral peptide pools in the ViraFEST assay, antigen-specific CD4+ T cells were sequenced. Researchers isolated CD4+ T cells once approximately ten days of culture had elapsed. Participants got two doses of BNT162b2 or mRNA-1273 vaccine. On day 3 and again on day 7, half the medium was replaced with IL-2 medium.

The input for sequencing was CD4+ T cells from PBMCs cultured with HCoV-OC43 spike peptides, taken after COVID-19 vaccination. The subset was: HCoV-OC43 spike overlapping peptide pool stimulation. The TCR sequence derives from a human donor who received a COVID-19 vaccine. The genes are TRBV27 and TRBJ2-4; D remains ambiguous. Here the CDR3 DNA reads TGTGCCAGCAGTTCGCGAGCAAGTTGGGACATTCAGTACTTC. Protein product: CASSSRASWDIQYF.